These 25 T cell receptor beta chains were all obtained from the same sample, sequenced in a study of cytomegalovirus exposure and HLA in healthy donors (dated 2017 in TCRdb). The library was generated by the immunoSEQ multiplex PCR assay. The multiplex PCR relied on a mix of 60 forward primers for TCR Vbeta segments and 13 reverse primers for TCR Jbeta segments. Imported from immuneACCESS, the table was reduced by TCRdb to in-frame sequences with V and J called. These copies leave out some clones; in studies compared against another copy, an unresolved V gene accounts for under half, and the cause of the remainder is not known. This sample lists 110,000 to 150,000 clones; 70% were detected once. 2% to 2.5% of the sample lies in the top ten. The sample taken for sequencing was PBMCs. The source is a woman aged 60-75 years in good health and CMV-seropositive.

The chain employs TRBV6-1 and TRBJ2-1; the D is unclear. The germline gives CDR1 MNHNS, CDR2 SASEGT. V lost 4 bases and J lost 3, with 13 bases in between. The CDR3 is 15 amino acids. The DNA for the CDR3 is TGTGCCAGCAGTGTGTTACGCCCAGGCTACAATGAGCAGTTCTTC. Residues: CASSVLRPGYNEQFF.

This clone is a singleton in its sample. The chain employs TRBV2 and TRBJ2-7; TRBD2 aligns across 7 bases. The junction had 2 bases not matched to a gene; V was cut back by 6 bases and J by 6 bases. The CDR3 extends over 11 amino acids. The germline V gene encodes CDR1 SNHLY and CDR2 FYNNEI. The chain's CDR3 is CASSWEGEQYF. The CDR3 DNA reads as TGTGCCAGCAGCTGGGAGGGCGAGCAGTACTTC.

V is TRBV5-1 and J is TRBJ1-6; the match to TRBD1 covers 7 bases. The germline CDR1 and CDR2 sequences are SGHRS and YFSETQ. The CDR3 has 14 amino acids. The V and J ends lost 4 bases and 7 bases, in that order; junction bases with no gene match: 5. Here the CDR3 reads CASSRGTENSPLHF. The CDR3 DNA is TGCGCCAGCAGCAGAGGGACAGAAAATTCACCCCTCCACTTT.

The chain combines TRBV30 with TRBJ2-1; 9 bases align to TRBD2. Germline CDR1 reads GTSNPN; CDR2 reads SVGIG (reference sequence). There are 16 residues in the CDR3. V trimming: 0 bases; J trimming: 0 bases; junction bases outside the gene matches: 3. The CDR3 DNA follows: TGTGCCTGGAGTGTGGCGGGAGGGGCCTCCTACAATGAGCAGTTCTTC. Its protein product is CAWSVAGGASYNEQFF.

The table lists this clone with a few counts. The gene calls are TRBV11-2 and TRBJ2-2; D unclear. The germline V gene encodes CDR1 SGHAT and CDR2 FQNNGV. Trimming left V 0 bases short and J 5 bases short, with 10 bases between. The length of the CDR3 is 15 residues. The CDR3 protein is CASSLDPGPTGELFF. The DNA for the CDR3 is TGTGCCAGCAGCTTAGATCCGGGTCCTACCGGGGAGCTGTTTTTT. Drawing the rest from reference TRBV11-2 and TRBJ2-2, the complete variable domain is EAGVAQSPRYKIIEKRQSVAFWCNPISGHATLYWYQQILGQGPKLLIQFQNNGVVDDSQLPKDRFSAERLKGVDSTLKIQPAKLEDSAVYLCASSLDPGPTGELFFGEGSRLTVL.

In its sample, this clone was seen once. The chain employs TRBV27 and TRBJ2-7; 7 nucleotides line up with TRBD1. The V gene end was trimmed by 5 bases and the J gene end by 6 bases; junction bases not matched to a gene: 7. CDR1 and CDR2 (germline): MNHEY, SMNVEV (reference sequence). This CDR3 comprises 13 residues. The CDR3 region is CASSPTGFREQYF. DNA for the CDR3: TGTGCCAGCAGTCCGACAGGGTTCCGCGAGCAGTACTTC.

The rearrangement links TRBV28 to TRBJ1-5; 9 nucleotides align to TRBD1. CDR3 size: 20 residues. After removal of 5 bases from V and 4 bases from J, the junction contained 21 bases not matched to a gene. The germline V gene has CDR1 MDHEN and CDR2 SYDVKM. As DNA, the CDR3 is TGTGCCAGCAGTCCTCCAGGGACAGGGTACAGGGGGCTGGGGAATCAGCCCCAGCATTTT. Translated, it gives CASSPPGTGYRGLGNQPQHF.

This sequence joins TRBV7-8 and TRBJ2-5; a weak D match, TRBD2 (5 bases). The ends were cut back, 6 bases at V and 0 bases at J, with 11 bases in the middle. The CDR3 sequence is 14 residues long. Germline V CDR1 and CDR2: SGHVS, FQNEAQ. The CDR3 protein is CASSLFGDQETQYF. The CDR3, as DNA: TGTGCCAGCAGTCTGTTCGGGGACCAAGAGACCCAGTACTTC.

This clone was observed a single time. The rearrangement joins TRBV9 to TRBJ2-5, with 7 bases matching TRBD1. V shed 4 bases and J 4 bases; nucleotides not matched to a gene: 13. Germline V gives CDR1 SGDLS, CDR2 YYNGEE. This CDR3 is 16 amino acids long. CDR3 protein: CASSTSITGVPETQYF. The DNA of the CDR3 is TGTGCCAGCAGCACTTCCATTACAGGGGTTCCAGAGACCCAGTACTTC.

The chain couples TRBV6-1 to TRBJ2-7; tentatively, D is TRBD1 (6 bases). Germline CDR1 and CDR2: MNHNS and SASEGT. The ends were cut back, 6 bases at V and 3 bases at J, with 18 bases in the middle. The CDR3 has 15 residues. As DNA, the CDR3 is TGTGCCAGCAGCTTCACCTGGGGACAAAACTACGAGCAGTACTTC. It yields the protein CASSFTWGQNYEQYF.

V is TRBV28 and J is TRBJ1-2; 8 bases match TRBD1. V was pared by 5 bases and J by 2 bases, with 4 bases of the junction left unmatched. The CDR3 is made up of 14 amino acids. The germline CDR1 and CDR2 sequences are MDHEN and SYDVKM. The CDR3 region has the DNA TGTGCCAGCAGTCGACAGGGGACCAACTATGGCTACACCTTC. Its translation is CASSRQGTNYGYTF.

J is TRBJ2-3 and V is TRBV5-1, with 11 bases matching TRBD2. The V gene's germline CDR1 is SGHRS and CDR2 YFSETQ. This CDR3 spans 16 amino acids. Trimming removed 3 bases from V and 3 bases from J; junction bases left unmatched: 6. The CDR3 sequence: CASSSTSGSGTDTQYF. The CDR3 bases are TGCGCCAGCAGCTCCACTAGCGGGAGCGGAACAGATACGCAGTATTTT.

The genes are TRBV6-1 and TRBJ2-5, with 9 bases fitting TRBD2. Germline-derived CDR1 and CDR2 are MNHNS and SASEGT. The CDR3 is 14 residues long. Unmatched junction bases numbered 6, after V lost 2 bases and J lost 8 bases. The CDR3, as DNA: TGTGCCAGCAGTGAAACTAGCGGGCGAGCTACCCAGTACTTC. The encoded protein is CASSETSGRATQYF.

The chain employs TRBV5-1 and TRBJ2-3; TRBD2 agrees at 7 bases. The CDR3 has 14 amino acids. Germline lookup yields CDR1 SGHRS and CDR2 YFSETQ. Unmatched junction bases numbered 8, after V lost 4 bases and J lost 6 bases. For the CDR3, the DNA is TGCGCCAGCAGCCTCGGGACTATGTTGGATACGCAGTATTTT. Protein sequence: CASSLGTMLDTQYF.

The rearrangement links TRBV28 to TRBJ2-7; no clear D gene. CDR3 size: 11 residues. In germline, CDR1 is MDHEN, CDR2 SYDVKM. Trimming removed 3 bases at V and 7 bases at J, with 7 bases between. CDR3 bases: TGTGCCAGCAGTTTTTTAAATGAGCAGTACTTC. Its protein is CASSFLNEQYF.

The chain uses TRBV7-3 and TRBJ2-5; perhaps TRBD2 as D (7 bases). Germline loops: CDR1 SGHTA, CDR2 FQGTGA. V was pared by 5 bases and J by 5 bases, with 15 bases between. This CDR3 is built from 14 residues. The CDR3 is CASSPVGRGETQYF. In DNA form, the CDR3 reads TGTGCCAGCAGCCCCGTTGGGAGGGGGGAGACCCAGTACTTC.

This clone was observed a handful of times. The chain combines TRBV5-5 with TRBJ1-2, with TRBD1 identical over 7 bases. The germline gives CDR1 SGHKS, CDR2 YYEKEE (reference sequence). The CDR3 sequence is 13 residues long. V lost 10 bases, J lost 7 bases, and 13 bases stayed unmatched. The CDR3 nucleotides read TGTGCCGTCCGGGACAGCTATGAAGGTGGCTACACCTTC. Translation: CAVRDSYEGGYTF.

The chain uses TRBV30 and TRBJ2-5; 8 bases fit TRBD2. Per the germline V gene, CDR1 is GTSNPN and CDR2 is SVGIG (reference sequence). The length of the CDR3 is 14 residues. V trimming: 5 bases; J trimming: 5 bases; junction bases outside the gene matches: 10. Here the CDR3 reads CAWASGPLGETQYF. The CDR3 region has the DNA TGTGCCTGGGCTAGCGGGCCCCTGGGGGAGACCCAGTACTTC.

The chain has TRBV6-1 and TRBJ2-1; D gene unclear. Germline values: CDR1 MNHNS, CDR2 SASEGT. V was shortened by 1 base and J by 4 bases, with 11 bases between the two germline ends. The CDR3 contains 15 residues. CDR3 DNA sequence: TGTGCCAGCAGTGAAGACGGCCAGACTTACAATGAGCAGTTCTTC. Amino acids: CASSEDGQTYNEQFF.

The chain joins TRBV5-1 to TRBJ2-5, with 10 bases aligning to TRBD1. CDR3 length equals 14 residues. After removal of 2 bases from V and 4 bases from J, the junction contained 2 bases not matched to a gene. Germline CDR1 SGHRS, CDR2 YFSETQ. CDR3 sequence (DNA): TGCGCCAGCAGCTTTGGACAGGGGGGAGAGACCCAGTACTTC. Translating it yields CASSFGQGGETQYF.

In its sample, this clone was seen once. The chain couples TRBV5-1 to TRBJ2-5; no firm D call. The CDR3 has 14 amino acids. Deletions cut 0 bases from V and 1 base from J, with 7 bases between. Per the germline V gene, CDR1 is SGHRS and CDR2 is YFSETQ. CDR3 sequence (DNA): TGCGCCAGCAGCTTGGGCGTCGTCCAAGAGACCCAGTACTTC. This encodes CASSLGVVQETQYF. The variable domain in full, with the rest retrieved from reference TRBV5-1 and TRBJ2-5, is KAGVTQTPRYLIKTRGQQVTLSCSPISGHRSVSWYQQTPGQGLQFLFEYFSETQRNKGNFPGRFSGRQFSNSRSEMNVSTLELGDSALYLCASSLGVVQETQYFGPGTRLLVL.

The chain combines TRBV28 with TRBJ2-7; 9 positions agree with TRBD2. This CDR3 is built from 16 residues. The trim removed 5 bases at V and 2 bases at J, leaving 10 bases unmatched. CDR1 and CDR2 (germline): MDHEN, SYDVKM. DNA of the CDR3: TGTGCCAGCAGTCCCCTCCCCGGGACTAGCACCTACGAGCAGTACTTC. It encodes CASSPLPGTSTYEQYF.

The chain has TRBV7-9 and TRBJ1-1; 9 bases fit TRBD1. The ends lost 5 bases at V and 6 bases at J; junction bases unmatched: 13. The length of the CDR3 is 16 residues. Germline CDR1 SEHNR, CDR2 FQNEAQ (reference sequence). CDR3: CASSGPGDRASPEAFF. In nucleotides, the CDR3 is TGTGCCAGCAGCGGACCCGGGGACAGGGCGAGTCCTGAAGCTTTCTTT.

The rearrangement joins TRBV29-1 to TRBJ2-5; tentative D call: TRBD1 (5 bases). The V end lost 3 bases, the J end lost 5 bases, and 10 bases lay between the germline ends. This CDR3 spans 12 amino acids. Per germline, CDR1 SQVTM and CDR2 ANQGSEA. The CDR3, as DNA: TGCAGCGTTGACAGGGCTGGGGAGACCCAGTACTTC. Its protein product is CSVDRAGETQYF.

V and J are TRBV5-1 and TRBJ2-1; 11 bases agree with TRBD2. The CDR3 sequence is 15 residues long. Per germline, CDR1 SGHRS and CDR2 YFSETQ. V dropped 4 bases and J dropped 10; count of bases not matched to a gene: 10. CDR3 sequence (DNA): TGCGCCAGCAGCATCTCGACTAGCGGGACCTCCGAGCAGTTCTTC. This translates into CASSISTSGTSEQFF.